This TCR beta chain was sequenced during a study of human T cells and chemical hapten exposure. Across the whole study: Application of 0.01% DPC to the upper back was done by patch test, with a reading at 6 days.

The trim removed 5 bases at V and 8 bases at J, leaving 6 bases unmatched. The CDR3 runs to 15 residues. Germline CDR1 is SGHVS and CDR2 is FQNEAQ. Time point: patch test 3, about 24 weeks after DPC sensitization. Treatment given: therapeutic diphenylcyclopropenone sensitization with weekly scalp DPC. At patch-test visits, sampling came before the patch test. Donors, patients with alopecia ranging from 18 to 70 years old and judged suitable for DPC, provided samples. General study points: Patch test score tracked positively with PT1 expanded TCR counts.

A single record per CDR3 protein comes from TCRdb applying MiXCR to the RACE reads. The sample holds some 97,000 distinct CDR3 sequences; less than 35% are singletons and the top ten take 10%. Remarks on this clonotype: What it recognizes is unknown.

The chain is built from TRBV7-8 and TRBJ2-1, with 13 bases that match TRBD2. Sequenced here: whole blood, sampled in connection with sensitization to the hapten diphenylcyclopropenone (DPC). This sequence originates from a man in his forties with alopecia areata. Some clones in this sample may be carry-over from other donors' samples. The chain's CDR3 is CASSGRTSGSHEQFF. CDR3 coding DNA: TGTGCCAGCAGCGGACGGACTAGCGGGAGCCATGAGCAGTTCTTC.